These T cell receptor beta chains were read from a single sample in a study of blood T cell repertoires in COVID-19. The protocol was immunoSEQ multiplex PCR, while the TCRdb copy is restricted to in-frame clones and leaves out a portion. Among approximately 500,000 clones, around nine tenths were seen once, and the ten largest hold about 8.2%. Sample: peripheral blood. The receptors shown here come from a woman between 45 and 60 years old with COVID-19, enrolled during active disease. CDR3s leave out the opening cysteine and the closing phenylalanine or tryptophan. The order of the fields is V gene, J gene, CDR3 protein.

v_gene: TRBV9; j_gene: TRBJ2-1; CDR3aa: ASSLPSGGLNEQF
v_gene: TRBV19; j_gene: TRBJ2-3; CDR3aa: ASSIGGGADTQY
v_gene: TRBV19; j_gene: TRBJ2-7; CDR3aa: ASSIRSQEQY
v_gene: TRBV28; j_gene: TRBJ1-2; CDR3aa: ASSLQGHAYGYT
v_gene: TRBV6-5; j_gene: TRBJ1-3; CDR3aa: ASSYSAEGGNTIY
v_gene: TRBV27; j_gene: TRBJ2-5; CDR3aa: ATKIKEPLLGSAQETQY
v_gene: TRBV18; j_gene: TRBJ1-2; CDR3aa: ASSPTTVGGSGYT
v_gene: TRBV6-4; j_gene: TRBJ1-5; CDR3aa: ASRSDRVYQPQH
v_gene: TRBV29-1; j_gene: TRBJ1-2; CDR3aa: SVSPGTAPLYGYT
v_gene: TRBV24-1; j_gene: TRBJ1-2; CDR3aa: ATSDGSGQNGYT